These 9 T cell receptor beta chains were all obtained from the same sample, sequenced in a study of blood T cell repertoires in COVID-19. Produced via immunoSEQ multiplex PCR; TCRdb's table is partial and in-frame only. The sample carries 100,000 to 150,000 clones, approximately 80% recorded once. What was sequenced was peripheral blood. These receptors were collected from a man aged 35 to 55 with active or convalescent COVID-19.

This clone was found once. The V and J genes are TRBV5-1 and TRBJ1-1, with D possibly being TRBD1 (5 bases). The ends were cut back, 5 bases at V and 1 base at J, with 9 bases in the middle. Germline values: CDR1 SGHRS, CDR2 YFSETQ. The length of the CDR3 is 13 residues. CDR3 coding DNA: TGCGCCAGCAGGCGGGACCCGAACACTGAAGCTTTCTTT. Translated: CASRRDPNTEAFF.

The rearrangement joins TRBV28 to TRBJ1-1; possible D gene TRBD1, 5 bases. In germline, CDR1 is MDHEN, CDR2 SYDVKM. The CDR3 runs 13 residues. The germline V and J ends were trimmed by 7 bases and 0 bases, with 9 bases remaining between them. DNA of the CDR3: TGTGCCAGCACGGGGGGAATGAACACTGAAGCTTTCTTT. Protein product: CASTGGMNTEAFF.

The V and J genes are TRBV28 and TRBJ1-2; 7 bases align to TRBD1. CDR1 is MDHEN, CDR2 SYDVKM, per germline. CDR3 size: 16 residues. The V and J ends lost 6 bases and 4 bases, in that order; junction bases with no gene match: 14. CDR3 sequence (DNA): TGTGCCAGCAGGACCCTTACGGGACAGAAATCCTATGGCTACACCTTC. Translation gives CASRTLTGQKSYGYTF.

This clone was observed many times. The chain couples TRBV14 to TRBJ1-2; 8 bases are a match to TRBD1. CDR3 length equals 14 residues. J lost 6 bases, V lost 3 bases, and 6 bases had no gene match. CDR1 is SGHDN, CDR2 FVKESK, per germline. CDR3 coding DNA: TGTGCCAGCAGCCATTTGGACAGGGATCATGGCTACACCTTC. This sequence encodes CASSHLDRDHGYTF.

This rearrangement joins TRBV7-2 to TRBJ1-2, with TRBD1 matching over 8 bases. V was pared by 5 bases and J by 5 bases, with 13 bases of the junction left unmatched. The germline V gene has CDR1 SGHTA and CDR2 FQGNSA. The CDR3 is 16 amino acids. Here the CDR3 reads CASSKEGTGKGYGYTF. The CDR3 coding sequence is TGTGCCAGCAGCAAAGAAGGGACAGGCAAGGGGTATGGCTACACCTTC.

J is TRBJ1-2 and V is TRBV19; D unresolved. CDR1 is LNHDA and CDR2 is SQIVND in the germline V gene (reference sequence). Trimming took off 5 bases at V and 5 bases at J, with 9 bases between the two ends. This CDR3 has 12 amino acids. Here the CDR3 DNA reads TGTGCCAGTAGTCCTGCAGGATATGGCTACACCTTC. This sequence encodes CASSPAGYGYTF.

V is TRBV14 and J is TRBJ1-3; D gene unclear. Deletions cut 0 bases from V and 4 bases from J, with 10 bases between. The CDR3 spans 15 residues. CDR1 and CDR2 (germline): SGHDN, FVKESK. In DNA form, the CDR3 reads TGTGCCAGCAGCCAAGACACAAACTACGGAAACACCATATATTTT. Translating it yields CASSQDTNYGNTIYF.

This clone was counted a single time. This chain joins TRBV7-3 and TRBJ1-1, with D unresolved. There are 15 residues in the CDR3. Germline V gene data show CDR1 as SGHTA and CDR2 as FQGTGA. Trimming stripped 5 bases from V and 1 base from J, with 14 bases between. The CDR3 loop reads CASSLYGGANTEAFF. In DNA form, the CDR3 reads TGTGCCAGCAGCCTATACGGAGGAGCGAACACTGAAGCTTTCTTT.

The chain links TRBV6-1 to TRBJ1-4; D gene uncertain. This CDR3 has 12 residues. V dropped 2 bases and J dropped 8 bases, with 6 bases sitting between them. Germline lookup yields CDR1 MNHNS and CDR2 SASEGT. The chain's CDR3 is CASSERFEKLFF. CDR3 DNA sequence: TGTGCCAGCAGTGAACGGTTCGAAAAACTGTTTTTT.